Included here is one T cell receptor beta chain sequence, with context. This record belongs to a study of Ad26.COV2.S vaccination and SARS-CoV-2 variants. For the study at large: Administration of Ad26.COV2.S was intramuscular, either once or twice 56 days apart.

Between the trimmed V and J ends, which lost 6 bases and 0 bases, there was a span of 18 bases. Germline CDR1 is MDHEN and CDR2 is SYDVKM. The CDR3 is made up of 17 amino acids. TCRdb keeps only in-frame clones here, not all; method: immunoSEQ multiplex PCR. The sample yields roughly 330,000 clones, roughly 88% seen once. This sample's treatment: some 19 received Ad26.COV2.S at low or high dose, single or two shots; 5 received placebo; per-sample allocation not given. Material that was analyzed had been drawn on day 63 after the first vaccine or placebo injection. An 18-55-year-old adult in Boston served as donor. Vaccine was an Ad26 vector expressing Wuhan-strain SARS-CoV-2 spike.

The chain carries TRBV28 and TRBJ1-3; D gene unclear. This sample comprised peripheral blood, obtained in a trial of Ad26.COV2.S vaccine versus placebo. This receptor was identified in a person aged 18-60 years who received the Ad26.COV2.S COVID-19 vaccine or a placebo. The CDR3: CASRPAGPYHSGNTIYF. In DNA form, the CDR3 reads TGTGCCAGCAGACCCGCCGGGCCCTACCACTCTGGAAACACCATATATTTT.